This T cell receptor (beta chain) was sequenced in a study of cytomegalovirus exposure and HLA in healthy donors. As concerns this clone: The target antigen is unknown.

General study results and limits: Altogether, 150 to 200 TCR beta chains were recorded as cytomegalovirus-associated. Trimming of TCR beta V- and J-genes showed a link, identified in a later analysis, to a missense DCLRE1C variant.

A multiplex PCR was run with 60 Vbeta primers and 13 Jbeta primers. Under the authors' procedure: Later, about 80 million unique TCR beta chains were counted in an analysis, and some 9.9 million of them were shared. The assay was immunoSEQ multiplex PCR, and TCRdb's table has in-frame clones only and misses some. For V, J and clone size, that table is used; D and trimming come from the DNA. The table includes about 210,000 clones, roughly 78% detected once. Germline V lookup: CDR1 SQVTM, CDR2 ANQGSEA. V was clipped by 7 bases and J by 5 bases; unmatched bases: 6. This CDR3 region has 12 residues. This TCR was recovered from a boy under 18 in good health and CMV-seronegative. The sample taken for sequencing was PBMCs. This chain connects TRBV29-1 to TRBJ2-7; the match to TRBD1 covers 9 bases. The CDR3 DNA sequence: TGCAGCGGGGACAGGGATCACCACGAGCAGTACTTC. The encoded protein is CSGDRDHHEQYF.